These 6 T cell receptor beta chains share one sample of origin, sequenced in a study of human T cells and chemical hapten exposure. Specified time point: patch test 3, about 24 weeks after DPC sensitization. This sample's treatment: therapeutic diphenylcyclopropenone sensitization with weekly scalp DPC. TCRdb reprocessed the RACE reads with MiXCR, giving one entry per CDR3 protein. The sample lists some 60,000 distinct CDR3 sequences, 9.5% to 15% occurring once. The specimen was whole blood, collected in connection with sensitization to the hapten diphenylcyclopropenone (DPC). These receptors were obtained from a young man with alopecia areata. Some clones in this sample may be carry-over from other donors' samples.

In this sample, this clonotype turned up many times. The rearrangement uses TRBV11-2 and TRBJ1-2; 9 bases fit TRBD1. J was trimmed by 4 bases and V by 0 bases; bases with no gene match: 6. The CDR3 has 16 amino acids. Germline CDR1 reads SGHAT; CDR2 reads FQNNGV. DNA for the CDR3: TGTGCCAGCAGCTTAGACGCCGGGACAGGGACCTATGGCTACACCTTC. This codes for CASSLDAGTGTYGYTF.

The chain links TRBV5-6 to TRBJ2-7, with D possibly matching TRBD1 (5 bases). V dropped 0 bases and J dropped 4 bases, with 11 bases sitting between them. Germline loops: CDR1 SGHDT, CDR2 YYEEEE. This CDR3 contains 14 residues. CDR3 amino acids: CASSLVGRAYEQYF. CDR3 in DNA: TGTGCCAGCAGCTTGGTTGGCAGGGCATACGAGCAGTACTTC.

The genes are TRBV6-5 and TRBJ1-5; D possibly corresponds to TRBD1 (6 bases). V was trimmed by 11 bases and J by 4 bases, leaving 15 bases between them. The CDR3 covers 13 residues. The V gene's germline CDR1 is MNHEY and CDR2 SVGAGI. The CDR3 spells CAASAGVNQPQHF. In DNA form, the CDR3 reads TGTGCCGCATCGGCAGGGGTAAATCAGCCCCAGCATTTT.

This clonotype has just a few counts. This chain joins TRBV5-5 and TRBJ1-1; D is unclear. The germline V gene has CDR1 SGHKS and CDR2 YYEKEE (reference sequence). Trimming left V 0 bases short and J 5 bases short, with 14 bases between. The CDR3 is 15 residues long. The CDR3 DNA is TGTGCCAGCAGCTTGGCCGGGCGGGGAGGAACTGAAGCTTTCTTT. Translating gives CASSLAGRGGTEAFF.

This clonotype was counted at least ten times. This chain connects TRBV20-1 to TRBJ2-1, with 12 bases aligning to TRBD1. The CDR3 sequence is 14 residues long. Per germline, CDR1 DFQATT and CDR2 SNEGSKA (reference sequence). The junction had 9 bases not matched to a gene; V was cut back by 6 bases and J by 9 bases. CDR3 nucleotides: TGCAGTGCAAGCCGGGACAGGGGGCTGGGTGAGCAGTTCTTC. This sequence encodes CSASRDRGLGEQFF.

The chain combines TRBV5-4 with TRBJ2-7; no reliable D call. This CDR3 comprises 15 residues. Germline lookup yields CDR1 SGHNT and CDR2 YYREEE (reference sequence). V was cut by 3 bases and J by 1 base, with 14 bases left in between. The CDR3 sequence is CASSSMDRASYEQYF. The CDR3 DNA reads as TGTGCCAGCAGCTCCATGGACCGAGCTTCCTACGAGCAGTACTTC.